This section outlines one T cell receptor (beta chain) sequence together with its context. What it binds is not known. Time point noted: blood 2 weeks post-SBRT. The treatment here: 15 Gy SBRT to primary tumor, nephrectomy 4 weeks later. Blood was sampled at baseline, 2 weeks and 4 weeks after SBRT. The patient's renal cell carcinoma had clear cell pathology. V lost 9 bases and J lost 4, with 16 bases in between. CDR1 and CDR2 from the germline V gene are SEHNR and FQNEAQ (reference sequence). The CDR3 spans 13 residues. Measured with immunoSEQ multiplex PCR; TCRdb has only the in-frame clones, and not every one. This table holds about 130,000 clones, about four fifths found once. The sample belongs to a study of radiation and T cells in renal cell carcinoma. Study-wide results and limits: From baseline, blood top tumor clonotypes peaked at 2 weeks post-radiation. No pretreatment tumor biopsies were available for baseline clonotypes.

This sample comprised blood, obtained from a patient whose treatment included radiotherapy and nephrectomy. The chain recombines TRBV7-9 with TRBJ2-7, with D perhaps matching TRBD1 or TRBD2 (6 bases each). The clonotype originates from a man aged 45-65 years with renal cell carcinoma. The CDR3 coding sequence is TGTGCCAGATTGGTTAGGGGGGAATACGAGCAGTACTTC. It translates to CARLVRGEYEQYF. Complete variable domain (other parts from reference TRBV7-9 and TRBJ2-7): DTGVSQNPRHKITKRGQNVTFRCDPISEHNRLYWYRQTLGQGPEFLTYFQNEAQLEKSRLLSDRFSAERPKGSFSTLEIQRTEQGDSAMYLCARLVRGEYEQYFGPGTRLTVT.